These T cell receptor beta chains were read from a single sample in a study of response to subunit inactivated influenza vaccine. MiXCR, run by TCRdb on the RT-PCR reads, gives a single entry per CDR3 protein. The sample gives more than 450,000 distinct CDR3 sequences, approximately 7.6% of which show up once; 10% to 15% is in the top ten. The source was PBMCs from blood, collected less than 25 months after vaccination. The receptor set was obtained from a man aged 45-69 years who received an inactivated influenza vaccine. Each CDR3 is given with its conserved first and last residue. Each record gives: V gene, D gene, J gene, clone size, CDR3 protein, CDR3 DNA. A D gene is named only where the DNA matches it firmly. The size field is filled for only some rows; it gives once, few, many or a size class.

TRBV28	.	TRBJ1-2	.	CASSLSRRGDGYTF	TGTGCCAGCAGTTTATCCCGCAGGGGTGACGGCTACACCTTC
TRBV15	.	TRBJ2-7	.	CATSRVSSPYEQYF	TGTGCCACCAGCAGAGTAAGCTCTCCCTACGAGCAGTACTTC
TRBV5-1	TRBD2	TRBJ2-5	few	CASSTSGGAETQYF	TGCGCCAGCAGCACTAGCGGGGGGGCGGAGACCCAGTACTTC
TRBV10-3	.	TRBJ2-7	.	CAISDGREEQYF	TGTGCCATCAGTGACGGGCGGGAAGAGCAGTACTTC
TRBV2	TRBD1	TRBJ2-5	few	CASSVEQGPQETQYF	TGTGCCAGCAGTGTCGAACAGGGGCCCCAAGAGACCCAGTACTTC
TRBV24-1	.	TRBJ1-5	.	CATSSGNSNQPQHF	TGTGCCACCAGTTCTGGGAATAGCAATCAGCCCCAGCATTTT
TRBV29-1	.	TRBJ2-7	few	CSVDSPRGGANEQYF	TGCAGCGTTGACAGCCCTAGAGGGGGGGCAAACGAGCAGTACTTC
TRBV4-2	.	TRBJ2-5	.	CASSPEGPQETQYF	TGTGCCAGCAGCCCCGAAGGACCCCAAGAGACCCAGTACTTC
TRBV12-3/TRBV12-4	TRBD2	TRBJ2-3	.	CASSPGLAGGFTTDTQYF	TGTGCCAGCAGTCCGGGACTAGCGGGAGGATTCACGACAGATACGCAGTATTTT
TRBV4-2	TRBD2	TRBJ2-7	many	CASSQDSSGFFYEQYF	TGTGCCAGCAGCCAAGATTCTAGCGGGTTTTTCTACGAGCAGTACTTC
TRBV20-1	.	TRBJ2-4	.	CSASGTSQLAKNIQYF	TGCAGTGCTTCCGGGACTTCTCAACTAGCCAAAAACATTCAGTACTTC
TRBV4-3	.	TRBJ1-1	many	CASSQVRGGTEAFF	TGCGCCAGCAGCCAAGTACGGGGAGGCACTGAAGCTTTCTTT
TRBV27	.	TRBJ2-3	few	CASINWETDTQYF	TGTGCCAGCATTAACTGGGAAACAGATACGCAGTATTTT
TRBV6-1	.	TRBJ1-5	.	CASSEGFGNQPQHF	TGTGCCAGCAGTGAGGGATTTGGCAATCAGCCCCAGCATTTT
TRBV29-1	.	TRBJ2-4	many	CSVASGLAKNIQYF	TGCAGCGTTGCCTCGGGGCTAGCCAAAAACATTCAGTACTTC
TRBV5-1	.	TRBJ1-2	.	CASSLASGDYGYTF	TGCGCCAGCAGCTTGGCATCAGGGGACTATGGCTACACCTTC
TRBV27	.	TRBJ2-3	few	CASSFLVGDGNLKSDTQYF	TGTGCCAGCAGTTTTCTTGTAGGGGACGGAAATTTGAAGTCAGATACGCAGTATTTT
TRBV12-3/TRBV12-4	.	TRBJ1-1	few	CASSLEGVRNTEAFF	TGTGCCAGCAGTCTCGAGGGGGTACGGAACACTGAAGCTTTCTTT
TRBV10-1	.	TRBJ2-7	.	CASSPDPLGNEQYF	TGCGCCAGCAGTCCGGACCCCCTCGGCAACGAGCAGTACTTC
TRBV27	.	TRBJ1-5	.	CASSSRTEEPQHF	TGTGCCAGCAGTTCCAGGACTGAAGAACCCCAGCATTTT
TRBV28	.	TRBJ2-1	.	CASSWRANEQFF	TGTGCCAGCAGTTGGCGAGCCAATGAGCAGTTCTTC
TRBV5-1	TRBD2	TRBJ2-7	many	CASSTSTSGRGYEQYF	TGCGCCAGCAGCACGTCGACTAGCGGGAGAGGATACGAGCAGTACTTC
TRBV7-7	TRBD1	TRBJ2-7	.	CASSVGQNNEQYF	TGTGCTAGCAGCGTGGGACAGAACAACGAGCAGTACTTC
TRBV20-1	TRBD2	TRBJ2-7	many	CSARALRGDSYEQYF	TGCAGTGCTAGGGCCTTGCGGGGGGACTCCTACGAGCAGTACTTC
TRBV5-6	.	TRBJ1-3	many	CASSLMVSGNTIYF	TGTGCCAGCAGCTTAATGGTCTCTGGAAACACCATATATTTT
TRBV7-2	TRBD1	TRBJ1-1	few	CASSLEGGGRSEAFF	TGTGCCAGCAGCTTAGAGGGAGGGGGCAGGTCTGAAGCTTTCTTT
TRBV7-2	TRBD2	TRBJ2-1	many	CASSPRTSGGSYNEQFF	TGTGCCAGCAGCCCACGGACTAGCGGGGGCTCCTACAATGAGCAGTTCTTC
TRBV15	.	TRBJ2-5	.	CATSRDLLKETQYF	TGTGCCACCAGCAGGGACTTACTAAAAGAGACCCAGTACTTC
TRBV11-2	TRBD2	TRBJ2-5	.	CASSLPRGLAGGPETQYF	TGTGCCAGCAGCTTGCCTCGGGGACTAGCGGGGGGGCCAGAGACCCAGTACTTC
TRBV10-3	.	TRBJ2-1	few	CAISAPDNEQFF	TGTGCCATCAGTGCCCCGGACAATGAGCAGTTCTTC
TRBV7-2	TRBD1	TRBJ2-4	few	CASSSWDRGENIQYF	TGTGCCAGCAGCTCCTGGGACAGGGGAGAAAACATTCAGTACTTC
TRBV21-1	.	TRBJ2-5	few	CASSKGGPGETQYF	TGTGCCAGCAGCAAAGGGGGACCGGGGGAGACCCAGTACTTC
TRBV3-1	.	TRBJ2-3	few	CASSPEGANTQYF	TGTGCCAGCAGCCCGGAGGGGGCGAATACGCAGTATTTT
TRBV5-6	.	TRBJ2-3	few	CASSSDGQTFTDTQYF	TGTGCCAGCAGCAGTGATGGACAGACCTTCACAGATACGCAGTATTTT
TRBV25-1	TRBD1	TRBJ2-3	many	CASSETGGLADTQYF	TGTGCCAGCAGTGAAACAGGGGGCTTGGCAGATACGCAGTATTTT
TRBV7-8	.	TRBJ2-1	few	CASSWVQGRGNEQFF	TGTGCCAGCAGCTGGGTTCAGGGGAGGGGAAATGAGCAGTTCTTC
TRBV6-1	TRBD1	TRBJ2-7	few	CASSRGTGLGEQYF	TGTGCCAGCAGTAGGGGGACAGGGTTGGGCGAGCAGTACTTC
TRBV12-3/TRBV12-4	.	TRBJ1-5	few	CASSFPPDQPQHF	TGTGCCAGCAGTTTTCCCCCAGACCAGCCCCAGCATTTT
TRBV29-1	TRBD1	TRBJ2-7	many	CSVGTGSSYEQYF	TGCAGCGTGGGGACAGGGTCTTCCTACGAGCAGTACTTC